Listed here are 20 T cell receptor beta chains from one sample, sequenced in a study of blood T cell repertoires in COVID-19. Sequencing was performed with immunoSEQ multiplex PCR; in TCRdb, only in-frame clones are kept and a portion is missing. This table holds roughly 140,000 clones, around four fifths found once. Specimen: peripheral blood. These receptors originate from a woman of 80 years or more with acute or convalescent COVID-19.

The CDR3 protein is CASSPRRATEAFF. As DNA, the CDR3 is TGTGCCAGCAGCCCCCGGAGGGCCACTGAAGCTTTCTTT. The gene calls are TRBV11-2 and TRBJ1-1; D ambiguous. Germline CDR1 SGHAT, CDR2 FQNNGV. V was clipped by 5 bases and J by 4 bases, with 11 bases between them. The CDR3 has 13 amino acids. Full variable domain (remainder filled in from reference TRBV11-2 and TRBJ1-1): EAGVAQSPRYKIIEKRQSVAFWCNPISGHATLYWYQQILGQGPKLLIQFQNNGVVDDSQLPKDRFSAERLKGVDSTLKIQPAKLEDSAVYLCASSPRRATEAFFGQGTRLTVV.

The V and J genes are TRBV30 and TRBJ2-1; no clear D gene. Germline CDR1 reads GTSNPN; CDR2 reads SVGIG (reference sequence). The V end lost 3 bases, the J end lost 4 bases, and 10 bases lay between the germline ends. The CDR3 has 13 amino acids. The CDR3 reads CAWRRNVYNEQFF. The CDR3 DNA is TGTGCCTGGAGGAGGAATGTTTACAATGAGCAGTTCTTC.

This chain uses TRBV7-3 with TRBJ2-1; 8 bases are a match to TRBD2. Trimming at V came to 2 bases and at J to 3 bases, leaving 12 bases not matched to a gene. The CDR3 runs 18 residues. Germline CDR1 is SGHTA and CDR2 is FQGTGA. The CDR3 region has the DNA TGTGCCAGCAGCTTAGAGGGCGGTGCGGGAGGCGGCTACAATGAGCAGTTCTTC. This encodes CASSLEGGAGGGYNEQFF. Full variable domain (missing parts from reference TRBV7-3 and TRBJ2-1): GAGVSQTPSNKVTEKGKYVELRCDPISGHTALYWYRQSLGQGPEFLIYFQGTGAADDSGLPNDRFFAVRPEGSVSTLKIQRTERGDSAVYLCASSLEGGAGGGYNEQFFGPGTRLTVL.

J is TRBJ2-3 and V is TRBV5-6; TRBD2 matches at 10 bases. This CDR3 spans 17 amino acids. After removal of 0 bases from V and 3 bases from J, the junction contained 7 bases not matched to a gene. Germline CDR1 is SGHDT and CDR2 is YYEEEE. CDR3 bases: TGTGCCAGCAGCTTGGATCTCCTAGCGGGAGATACAGATACGCAGTATTTT. It translates to CASSLDLLAGDTDTQYF. Full variable domain (rest looked up from reference TRBV5-6 and TRBJ2-3): DAGVTQSPTHLIKTRGQQVTLRCSPKSGHDTVSWYQQALGQGPQFIFQYYEEEERQRGNFPDRFSGHQFPNYSSELNVNALLLGDSALYLCASSLDLLAGDTDTQYFGPGTRLTVL.

The genes are TRBV7-3 and TRBJ2-1; weak D call: TRBD2 (6 bases). Per germline, CDR1 SGHTA and CDR2 FQGTGA. The CDR3 contains 16 residues. Trimming removed 2 bases at V and 2 bases at J, with 13 bases between. The CDR3 bases are TGTGCCAGCAGCTTAGTTGGGACTGCACCCTACAATGAGCAGTTCTTC. Translating gives CASSLVGTAPYNEQFF. The whole variable domain, filled in from reference TRBV7-3 and TRBJ2-1, reads GAGVSQTPSNKVTEKGKYVELRCDPISGHTALYWYRQSLGQGPEFLIYFQGTGAADDSGLPNDRFFAVRPEGSVSTLKIQRTERGDSAVYLCASSLVGTAPYNEQFFGPGTRLTVL.

This clone came up once. The CDR3 sequence: CASSQVGQGLNQPQHF. For the CDR3, the DNA is TGTGCCAGCAGCCAAGTCGGACAGGGGCTAAATCAGCCCCAGCATTTT. V gene TRBV4-2 combines with J gene TRBJ1-5; 9 bases map to TRBD1. The ends lost 1 base at V and 4 bases at J; junction bases unmatched: 5. Per germline, CDR1 LGHNA and CDR2 YNFKEQ. The CDR3 has 16 residues.

This clone has just one count. The chain links TRBV9 to TRBJ2-7, with 11 bases aligning to TRBD1. The CDR3 sequence is 15 residues long. J gave up 4 bases and V 3 bases, and 6 bases lay outside the gene matches. CDR1 is SGDLS, CDR2 YYNGEE, per germline. The CDR3 DNA is TGTGCCAGCAGCGCCGCCGGGACAGGGGGATACGAGCAGTACTTC. Translation: CASSAAGTGGYEQYF. The entire variable domain, with the rest obtained from reference TRBV9 and TRBJ2-7, is as follows: DSGVTQTPKHLITATGQRVTLRCSPRSGDLSVYWYQQSLDQGLQFLIQYYNGEERAKGNILERFSAQQFPDLHSELNLSSLELGDSALYFCASSAAGTGGYEQYFGPGTRLTVT.

This chain connects TRBV7-2 to TRBJ1-2, with TRBD1 matching 7 bases. The ends lost 4 bases at V and 1 base at J; junction bases unmatched: 3. CDR1 is SGHTA and CDR2 is FQGNSA in the germline V gene. This CDR3 region has 14 residues. The CDR3 loop reads CASSSDRSNYGYTF. CDR3 coding DNA: TGTGCCAGCAGCTCGGACAGGAGTAACTATGGCTACACCTTC.

This chain joins TRBV7-6 and TRBJ1-1; 7 nucleotides agree with TRBD1. Trimming at V came to 0 bases and at J to 5 bases, leaving 3 bases not matched to a gene. Germline CDR1 is SGHVS and CDR2 is FNYEAQ. CDR3 length: 14 amino acids. CDR3 sequence (DNA): TGTGCCAGCAGCTTAGCAGACAGGGCAACTGAAGCTTTCTTT. This translates into CASSLADRATEAFF.

The chain is built from TRBV7-9 and TRBJ1-2, with a possible D match to TRBD1 (6 bases). CDR1 is SEHNR, CDR2 FQNEAQ, per germline (reference sequence). Trimming took 4 bases from V and 3 from J, leaving 12 bases between them. The CDR3 is made up of 14 amino acids. The DNA for the CDR3 is TGTGCCAGCAGCTCAGTGGGGGCGGACTATGGCTACACCTTC. Amino acids: CASSSVGADYGYTF.

This sequence joins TRBV27 and TRBJ1-4; 9 bases match TRBD1. Germline V gene lookup returns CDR1 MNHEY and CDR2 SMNVEV (reference sequence). V dropped 5 bases and J dropped 8; count of bases not matched to a gene: 6. The CDR3 is made up of 14 amino acids. DNA of the CDR3: TGTGCCAGCAGTAGAATCACAGGGGGCGAAAAACTGTTTTTT. Encoded protein: CASSRITGGEKLFF.

The chain couples TRBV20-1 to TRBJ1-1; no reliable D call. CDR3 length equals 11 residues. Deletions cut 1 base from V and 8 bases from J, with 8 bases between. Germline CDR1 DFQATT, CDR2 SNEGSKA (reference sequence). The CDR3 coding sequence is TGCAGTGCTAGAGGCGATCGCGAAGCTTTCTTT. This translates into CSARGDREAFF.

The chain carries TRBV6-2 or TRBV6-3 and TRBJ2-1, with D perhaps TRBD1 (5 bases). The germline CDR1 and CDR2 sequences are MNHEY and SVGEGT. The CDR3 is 14 amino acids. Trimming took 4 bases from V and 9 from J, leaving 16 bases between them. CDR3 amino acids: CASSWGPKSREQFF. For the CDR3, the DNA is TGTGCCAGCAGTTGGGGCCCGAAAAGCCGTGAGCAGTTCTTC.

This clone was seen a few times. The chain carries TRBV3-1 (or the pseudogene TRBV3-2) and TRBJ2-7, with D possibly being TRBD1 (5 bases). The CDR3 contains 16 residues. Trimming stripped 1 base from V and 0 bases from J, with 13 bases between. Germline V CDR1 and CDR2: LGHDT, YNNKEL (reference sequence). CDR3 loop: CASSQARTRSSYEQYF. CDR3 DNA: TGTGCCAGCAGCCAAGCCCGGACACGGAGCTCCTACGAGCAGTACTTC.

This clone was seen once. The chain has TRBV18 and TRBJ2-2, with 8 bases that match TRBD2. Germline assignment: CDR1 KGHSH and CDR2 LQKENI. This CDR3 is built from 16 residues. The V and J ends lost 0 bases and 5 bases, in that order; junction bases with no gene match: 5. This CDR3 reads CASSPPSGGGTGELFF. CDR3 coding DNA: TGTGCCAGCTCACCACCGTCGGGAGGGGGAACCGGGGAGCTGTTTTTT.

This chain connects TRBV11-1 to TRBJ2-1; 8 bases match TRBD2. Trimming removed 5 bases from V and 3 bases from J; junction bases left unmatched: 6. Per the germline V gene, CDR1 is SGHAT and CDR2 is FQDESV (reference sequence). The CDR3 totals 15 residues. Here the CDR3 reads CASSPRTSSYNEQFF. CDR3 DNA: TGTGCCAGCAGCCCCCGGACTAGCAGCTACAATGAGCAGTTCTTC.

The J gene is TRBJ1-2, the V gene TRBV29-1; D is ambiguous. CDR1 is SQVTM and CDR2 is ANQGSEA in the germline V gene. V lost 4 bases and J 3 bases, leaving 9 bases between the germline ends. CDR3 size: 12 residues. Here the CDR3 DNA reads TGCAGCGTTGGCGGGGAAGACTATGGCTACACCTTC. It translates to CSVGGEDYGYTF.

The CDR3 nucleotides are TGCAGCGTTTTTAAACAGCCTTTGAACACTGAAGCTTTCTTT. Protein sequence: CSVFKQPLNTEAFF. The rearrangement joins TRBV29-1 to TRBJ1-1; no reliable D call. The CDR3 has 14 amino acids. In germline, CDR1 is SQVTM, CDR2 ANQGSEA. V shed 5 bases and J shed 0 bases, with 13 bases lying between them.

The chain employs TRBV19 and TRBJ2-3, with 9 nucleotides matching TRBD2. J gave up 0 bases and V 4 bases, and 5 bases lay outside the gene matches. Germline V gene sequence: CDR1 LNHDA, CDR2 SQIVND (reference sequence). The CDR3 loop spans 16 amino acids. The CDR3: CASSTWLAGSTDTQYF. The CDR3 bases are TGTGCCAGTAGTACTTGGCTAGCGGGAAGCACAGATACGCAGTATTTT.

The chain recombines TRBV6-5 with TRBJ2-2; unclear D gene. CDR1 and CDR2 from the germline V gene are MNHEY and SVGAGI. This CDR3 has 16 residues. Trimming left V 0 bases short and J 1 base short, with 9 bases between. The CDR3 protein is CASSYSAGENTGELFF. CDR3 nucleotide sequence: TGTGCCAGCAGTTACTCGGCAGGCGAGAACACCGGGGAGCTGTTTTTT.